This T cell receptor (beta chain) was obtained from a study of blood T cells in healthy people across ages. PBMCs were isolated at a quantity of at least 6 million per sample. Primed by a sample-barcoded 5' primer and a J-beta primer mix, a second PCR proceeded for 7 to 11 cycles. TCRdb itself ran the 5' RACE reads through MiXCR, one entry per CDR3 protein. The sample has 600,000 to 900,000 distinct CDR3 sequences; roughly 24% are singletons. This clonotype was seen only a few times. CDR3 length: 18 amino acids. Germline CDR1 is SNHLY and CDR2 is FYNNEI. Trimming removed 0 bases at V and 0 bases at J, with 16 bases between. The sample also formed part of further work on T cells of mothers and their children.

The source material was blood. The chain recombines TRBV2 with TRBJ2-3, with D perhaps matching TRBD2 (6 bases). The receptor was isolated from a boy between 5 and 17 years old in good health. The CDR3 spells CASSEAPTPAGSTDTQYF. The CDR3 region has the DNA TGTGCCAGCAGTGAAGCGCCTACCCCGGCGGGGAGCACAGATACGCAGTATTTT.